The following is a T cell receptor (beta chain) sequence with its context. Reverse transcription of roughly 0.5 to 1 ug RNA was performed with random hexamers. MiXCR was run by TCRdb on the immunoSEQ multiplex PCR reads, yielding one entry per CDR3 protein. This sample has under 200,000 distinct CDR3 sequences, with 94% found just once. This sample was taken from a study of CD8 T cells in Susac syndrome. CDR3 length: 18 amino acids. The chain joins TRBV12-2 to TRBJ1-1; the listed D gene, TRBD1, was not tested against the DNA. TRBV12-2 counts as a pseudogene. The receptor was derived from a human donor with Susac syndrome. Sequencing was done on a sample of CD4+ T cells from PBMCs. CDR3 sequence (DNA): TGTGCAAGTCGCTTATTCGGTAGGGCAGGGGAAAGCGACACTGAAGCTTTCTTT. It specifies CASRLFGRAGESDTEAFF.